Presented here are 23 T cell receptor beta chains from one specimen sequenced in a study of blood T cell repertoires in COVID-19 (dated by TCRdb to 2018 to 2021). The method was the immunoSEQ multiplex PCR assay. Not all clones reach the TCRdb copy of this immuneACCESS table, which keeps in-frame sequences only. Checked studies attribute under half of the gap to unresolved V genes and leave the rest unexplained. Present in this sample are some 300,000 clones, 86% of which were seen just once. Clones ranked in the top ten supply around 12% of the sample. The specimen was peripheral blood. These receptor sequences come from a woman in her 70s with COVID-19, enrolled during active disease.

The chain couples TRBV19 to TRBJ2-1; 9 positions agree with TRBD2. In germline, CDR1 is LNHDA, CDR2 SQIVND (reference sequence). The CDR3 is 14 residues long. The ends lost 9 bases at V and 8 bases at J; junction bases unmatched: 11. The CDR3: CASRGRGGLDEQFF. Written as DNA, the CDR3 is TGTGCCAGCAGAGGGCGGGGGGGCCTCGATGAGCAGTTCTTC.

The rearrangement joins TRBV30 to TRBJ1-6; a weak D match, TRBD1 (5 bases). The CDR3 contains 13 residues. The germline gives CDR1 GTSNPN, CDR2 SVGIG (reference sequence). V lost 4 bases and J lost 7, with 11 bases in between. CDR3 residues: CAWKVRENSPLHF. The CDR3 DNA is TGTGCCTGGAAGGTCAGGGAAAATTCACCCCTCCACTTT.

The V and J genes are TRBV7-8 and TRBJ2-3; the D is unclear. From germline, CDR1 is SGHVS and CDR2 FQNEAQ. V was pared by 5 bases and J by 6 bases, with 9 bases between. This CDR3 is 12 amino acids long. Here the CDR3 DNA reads TGTGCCAGCAGCCCTGAGTTGGATACGCAGTATTTT. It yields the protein CASSPELDTQYF.

The CDR3 nucleotides are TGTGCCAGCAGTGGGGACAGGGGGTTAATCACTGAAGCTTTCTTT. This sequence encodes CASSGDRGLITEAFF. The chain links TRBV2 to TRBJ1-1; 11 positions agree with TRBD1. V shed 4 bases and J 4 bases; nucleotides not matched to a gene: 5. CDR3 length equals 15 residues. CDR1 and CDR2 (germline): SNHLY, FYNNEI.

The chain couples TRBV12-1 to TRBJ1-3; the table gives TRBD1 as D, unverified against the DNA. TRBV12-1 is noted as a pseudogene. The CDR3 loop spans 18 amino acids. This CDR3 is CASSSRRDTENSGNTIYF. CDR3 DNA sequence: TGTGCCAGCAGCTCTCGCCGGGACACCGAAAATTCTGGAAACACCATATATTTT.

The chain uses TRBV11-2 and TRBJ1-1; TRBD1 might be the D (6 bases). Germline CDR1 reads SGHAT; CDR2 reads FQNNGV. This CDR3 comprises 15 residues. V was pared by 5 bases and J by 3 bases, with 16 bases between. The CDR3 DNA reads TGTGCCAGCAGCGCCCTCAGGGGTTGGCACACTGAAGCTTTCTTT. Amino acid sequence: CASSALRGWHTEAFF.

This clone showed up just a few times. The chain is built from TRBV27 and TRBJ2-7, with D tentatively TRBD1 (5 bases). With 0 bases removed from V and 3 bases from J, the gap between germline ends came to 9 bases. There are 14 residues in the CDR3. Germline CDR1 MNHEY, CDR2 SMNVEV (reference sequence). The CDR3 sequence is CASSLSIQGYEQYF. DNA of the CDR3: TGTGCCAGCAGTTTATCTATCCAGGGCTACGAGCAGTACTTC.

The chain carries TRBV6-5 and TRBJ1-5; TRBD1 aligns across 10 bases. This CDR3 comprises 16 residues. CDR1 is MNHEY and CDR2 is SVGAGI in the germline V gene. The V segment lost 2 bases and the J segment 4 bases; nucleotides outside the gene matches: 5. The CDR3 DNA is TGTGCCAGCAGTTACGCGGGACAGGGGAAAAATCAGCCCCAGCATTTT. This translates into CASSYAGQGKNQPQHF.

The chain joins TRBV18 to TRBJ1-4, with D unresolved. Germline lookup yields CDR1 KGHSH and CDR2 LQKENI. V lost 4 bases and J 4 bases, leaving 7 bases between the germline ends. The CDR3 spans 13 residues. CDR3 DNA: TGTGCCAGCTCACGCGGAAATAATGAAAAACTGTTTTTT. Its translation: CASSRGNNEKLFF.

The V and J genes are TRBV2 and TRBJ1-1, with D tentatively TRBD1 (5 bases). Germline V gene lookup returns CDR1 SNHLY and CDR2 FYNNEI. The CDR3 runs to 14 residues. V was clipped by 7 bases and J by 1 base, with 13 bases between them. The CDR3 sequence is CASTAHRGNTEAFF. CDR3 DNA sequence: TGTGCCAGCACCGCCCATAGGGGGAACACTGAAGCTTTCTTT.

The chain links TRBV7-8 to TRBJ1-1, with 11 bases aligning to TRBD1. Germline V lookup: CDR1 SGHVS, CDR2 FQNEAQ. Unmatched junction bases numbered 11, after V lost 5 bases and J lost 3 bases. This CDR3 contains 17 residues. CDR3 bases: TGTGCCAGCAGCCCGGTCCCGGGACAGGGGGGGGACACTGAAGCTTTCTTT. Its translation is CASSPVPGQGGDTEAFF.

In nucleotides, the CDR3 is TGTGCCAGCACTACGCCTAGGCTCTATAGGAGCAATCAGCCCCAGCATTTT. Translation gives CASTTPRLYRSNQPQHF. The chain couples TRBV27 to TRBJ1-5, with D hard to call. The CDR3 loop spans 17 amino acids. The V gene lost 7 bases and the J gene lost 1 base, with 20 bases spanning the gap. Germline V gives CDR1 MNHEY, CDR2 SMNVEV (reference sequence).

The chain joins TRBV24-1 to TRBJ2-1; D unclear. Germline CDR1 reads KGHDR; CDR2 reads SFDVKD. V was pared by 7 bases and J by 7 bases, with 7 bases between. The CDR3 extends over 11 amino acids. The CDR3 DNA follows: TGTGCCACCAGGCGTCGGAATGAGCAGTTCTTC. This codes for CATRRRNEQFF.

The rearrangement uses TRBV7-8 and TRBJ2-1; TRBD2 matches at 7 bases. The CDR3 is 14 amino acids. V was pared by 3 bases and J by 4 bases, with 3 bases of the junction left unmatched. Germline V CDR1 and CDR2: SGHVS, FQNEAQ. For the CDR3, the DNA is TGTGCCAGCAGCTTGGGGGGGTCGTACAATGAGCAGTTCTTC. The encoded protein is CASSLGGSYNEQFF.

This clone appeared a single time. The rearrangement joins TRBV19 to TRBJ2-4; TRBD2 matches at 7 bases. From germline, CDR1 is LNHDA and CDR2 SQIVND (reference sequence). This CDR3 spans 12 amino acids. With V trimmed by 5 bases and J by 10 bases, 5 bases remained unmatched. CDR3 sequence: CASSGAGVIQYF. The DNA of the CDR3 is TGTGCCAGTAGTGGGGCGGGAGTTATTCAGTACTTC.

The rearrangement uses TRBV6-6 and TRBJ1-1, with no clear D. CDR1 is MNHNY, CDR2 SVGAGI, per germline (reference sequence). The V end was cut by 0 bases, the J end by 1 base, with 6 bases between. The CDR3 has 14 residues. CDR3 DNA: TGTGCCAGCAGTTACTCGGCAGGGAACACTGAAGCTTTCTTT. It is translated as CASSYSAGNTEAFF.

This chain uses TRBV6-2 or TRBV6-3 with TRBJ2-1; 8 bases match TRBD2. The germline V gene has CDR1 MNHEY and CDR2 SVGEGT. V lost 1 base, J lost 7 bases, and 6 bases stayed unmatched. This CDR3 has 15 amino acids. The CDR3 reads CASSYFSGGTNEQFF. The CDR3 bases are TGTGCCAGCAGTTACTTCAGCGGGGGCACGAATGAGCAGTTCTTC.

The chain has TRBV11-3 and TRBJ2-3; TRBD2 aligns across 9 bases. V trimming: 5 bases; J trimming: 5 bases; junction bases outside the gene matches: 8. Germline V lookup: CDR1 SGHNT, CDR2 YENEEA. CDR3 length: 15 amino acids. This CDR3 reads CASSPKAGGRDTQYF. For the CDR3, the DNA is TGTGCCAGCAGCCCTAAGGCGGGGGGGCGAGATACGCAGTATTTT.

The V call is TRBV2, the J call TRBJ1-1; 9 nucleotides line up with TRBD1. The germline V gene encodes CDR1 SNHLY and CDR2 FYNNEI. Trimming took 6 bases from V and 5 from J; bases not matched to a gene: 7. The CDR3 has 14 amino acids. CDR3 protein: CASRLQGALTEAFF. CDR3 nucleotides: TGTGCCAGCAGGCTACAGGGGGCGCTTACTGAAGCTTTCTTT.

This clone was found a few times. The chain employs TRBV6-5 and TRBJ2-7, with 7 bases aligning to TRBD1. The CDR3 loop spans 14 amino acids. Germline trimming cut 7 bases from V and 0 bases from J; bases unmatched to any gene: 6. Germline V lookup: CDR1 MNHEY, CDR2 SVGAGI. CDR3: CASNRQGGSYEQYF. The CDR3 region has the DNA TGTGCCAGCAATCGACAGGGCGGCTCCTACGAGCAGTACTTC.

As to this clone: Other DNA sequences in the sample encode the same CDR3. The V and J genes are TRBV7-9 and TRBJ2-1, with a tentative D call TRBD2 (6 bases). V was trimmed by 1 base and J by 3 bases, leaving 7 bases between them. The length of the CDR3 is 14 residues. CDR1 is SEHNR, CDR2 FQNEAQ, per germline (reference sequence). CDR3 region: CASSLGGLYNEQFF. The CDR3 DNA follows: TGTGCCAGCAGCTTAGGGGGACTCTACAATGAGCAGTTCTTC. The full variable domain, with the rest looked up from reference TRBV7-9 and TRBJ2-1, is DTGVSQNPRHKITKRGQNVTFRCDPISEHNRLYWYRQTLGQGPEFLTYFQNEAQLEKSRLLSDRFSAERPKGSFSTLEIQRTEQGDSAMYLCASSLGGLYNEQFFGPGTRLTVL.

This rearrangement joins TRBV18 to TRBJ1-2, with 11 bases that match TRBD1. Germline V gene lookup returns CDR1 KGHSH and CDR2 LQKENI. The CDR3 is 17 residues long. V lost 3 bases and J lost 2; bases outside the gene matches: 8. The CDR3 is CASSPNFRDRGNYGYTF. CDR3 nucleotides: TGTGCCAGCTCACCGAATTTCCGGGACAGGGGGAACTATGGCTACACCTTC.

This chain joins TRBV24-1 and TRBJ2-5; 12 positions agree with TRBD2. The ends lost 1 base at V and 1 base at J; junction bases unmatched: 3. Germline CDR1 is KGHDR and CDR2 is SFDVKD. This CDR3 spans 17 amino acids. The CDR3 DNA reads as TGTGCCACCAGTGATTTCCCACTAGCGGGGGGCCAAGAGACCCAGTACTTC. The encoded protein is CATSDFPLAGGQETQYF.